These 29 T cell receptor beta chains came from one sample sequenced in a study of blood T cells in healthy people across ages. Alongside a J-beta primer mix, a sample-barcoded 5' primer served in a second PCR lasting 7 to 11 cycles. From the 5' RACE reads, TCRdb called clonotypes with MiXCR, one entry per CDR3 protein. This table has about 1.4 million distinct CDR3 sequences, 55% to 75% appearing once. Input material: blood. The source is a young man in good health.

The rearrangement links TRBV11-2 to TRBJ1-4; D uncertain. Germline CDR1 is SGHAT and CDR2 is FQNNGV. V lost 9 bases, J lost 8 bases, and 19 bases lay in between. CDR3 length: 14 amino acids. The CDR3, as DNA: TGTGCCAGTAAGCCGTGGAGTACCCGCGAAAAACTGTTTTTT. This gives the protein CASKPWSTREKLFF.

V and J are TRBV20-1 and TRBJ2-7; a weak D match, TRBD1 (6 bases). Germline lookup yields CDR1 DFQATT and CDR2 SNEGSKA (reference sequence). The CDR3 spans 12 residues. The V gene lost 6 bases and the J gene lost 1 base, with 10 bases spanning the gap. The CDR3 spells CSAGGGSYEQYF. CDR3 coding DNA: TGCAGTGCAGGGGGTGGGTCCTACGAGCAGTACTTC.

J is TRBJ1-1 and V is TRBV6-2 or TRBV6-3, with D tentatively TRBD1 (5 bases). CDR1 MNHEY and CDR2 SVGEGT come from the germline V gene. CDR3 length equals 13 residues. Trimming shortened V by 6 bases and J by 7 bases, and 15 bases separated the two germline ends. The chain's CDR3 is CASRSAEGREAFF. The DNA for the CDR3 is TGTGCCAGCAGATCCGCGGAGGGACGTGAAGCTTTCTTT.

This clonotype turned up a few times. This chain joins TRBV20-1 and TRBJ2-5; TRBD2 aligns across 14 bases. The trim removed 3 bases at V and 3 bases at J, leaving 0 bases unmatched. The germline CDR1 and CDR2 sequences are DFQATT and SNEGSKA (reference sequence). The CDR3 is 14 amino acids. The CDR3 reads CSARGLAGEETQYF. In DNA form, the CDR3 reads TGCAGTGCTAGGGGACTAGCGGGGGAAGAGACCCAGTACTTC.

The rearrangement uses TRBV27 and TRBJ2-5, with D perhaps TRBD1 (5 bases). The assigned J gene may be wrong: the sequence end matches TRBJ2-1 better. From germline, CDR1 is MNHEY and CDR2 SMNVEV (reference sequence). This CDR3 region has 16 residues. The CDR3 DNA sequence: TGTGCCAGCAGACATATTAGGGGTAGGGGCCAAGAGACCCAGTTCTTC. Translation: CASRHIRGRGQETQFF.

The chain couples TRBV28 to TRBJ2-7; D is undetermined. The V gene lost 3 bases and the J gene lost 3 bases, with 15 bases spanning the gap. Germline loops: CDR1 MDHEN, CDR2 SYDVKM. The CDR3 extends over 15 amino acids. CDR3 protein: CASSFPNPPYYEQYF. Written as DNA, the CDR3 is TGTGCCAGCAGTTTCCCCAACCCCCCCTACTACGAGCAGTACTTC.

The rearrangement uses TRBV6-6 and TRBJ2-1; 10 nucleotides agree with TRBD2. The CDR3 covers 16 residues. J was trimmed by 5 bases and V by 6 bases; bases with no gene match: 10. The germline V gene encodes CDR1 MNHNY and CDR2 SVGAGI (reference sequence). The CDR3 spells CASSIGLAERNNEQFF. In DNA form, the CDR3 reads TGTGCCAGCAGCATCGGACTAGCGGAGAGAAACAATGAGCAGTTCTTC.

This clonotype was recorded only once. The chain carries TRBV9 and TRBJ2-1; D tentatively fits TRBD1 or TRBD2 (6 bases each). CDR3 size: 15 residues. Germline V gene lookup returns CDR1 SGDLS and CDR2 YYNGEE. Trimming took off 2 bases at V and 2 bases at J, with 11 bases between the two ends. The CDR3 DNA reads TGTGCCAGCAGCGTGGGGGGCCCCACCTACAATGAGCAGTTCTTC. The encoded protein is CASSVGGPTYNEQFF.

The J gene is TRBJ2-3, the V gene TRBV9; the D gene is possibly TRBD2 (5 bases). V lost 0 bases, J lost 5 bases, and 10 bases lay in between. This CDR3 is built from 14 residues. Germline lookup yields CDR1 SGDLS and CDR2 YYNGEE. Here the CDR3 DNA reads TGTGCCAGCAGCGTAGAGGGAGCTATAGATACGCAGTATTTT. Its protein is CASSVEGAIDTQYF. Using reference TRBV9 and TRBJ2-3 for the parts outside the CDR3, the full variable domain is DSGVTQTPKHLITATGQRVTLRCSPRSGDLSVYWYQQSLDQGLQFLIQYYNGEERAKGNILERFSAQQFPDLHSELNLSSLELGDSALYFCASSVEGAIDTQYFGPGTRLTVL.

The chain has TRBV2 and TRBJ2-1, with TRBD1 matching 8 bases. This CDR3 is built from 16 residues. Germline V gives CDR1 SNHLY, CDR2 FYNNEI. The V segment lost 7 bases and the J segment 3 bases; nucleotides outside the gene matches: 11. CDR3 DNA: TGTGCCAGCAAGAGGACAGGGCTGGAAGTCTACAATGAGCAGTTCTTC. It encodes CASKRTGLEVYNEQFF. Full variable domain (missing parts from reference TRBV2 and TRBJ2-1): EPEVTQTPSHQVTQMGQEVILRCVPISNHLYFYWYRQILGQKVEFLVSFYNNEISEKSEIFDDQFSVERPDGSNFTLKIRSTKLEDSAMYFCASKRTGLEVYNEQFFGPGTRLTVL.

This clonotype was found once. V gene TRBV4-3 combines with J gene TRBJ1-2, with D possibly TRBD1 on 6 matching bases. Trimming pared 5 bases from V and 0 bases from J, leaving 22 bases between. The CDR3 runs to 18 residues. Germline V gene lookup returns CDR1 LGHNA and CDR2 YSLEER. This CDR3 is CASSYGVAGGQTNYGYTF. In DNA, the CDR3 is TGCGCCAGCAGCTACGGGGTAGCGGGGGGGCAGACTAACTATGGCTACACCTTC.

This clonotype was observed once. The rearrangement uses TRBV20-1 and TRBJ2-7, with D perhaps TRBD1 (6 bases). The CDR3 extends over 15 amino acids. Trimming left V 2 bases short and J 0 bases short, with 14 bases between. Germline V gene data show CDR1 as DFQATT and CDR2 as SNEGSKA (reference sequence). In DNA form, the CDR3 reads TGCAGTGCTAGAAACGGACAGCCAAGCTCCTACGAGCAGTACTTC. The encoded protein is CSARNGQPSSYEQYF.

This chain links TRBV6-5 with TRBJ1-3, with no clear D. There are 13 residues in the CDR3. Germline V lookup: CDR1 MNHEY, CDR2 SVGAGI. Trimming removed 0 bases from V and 4 bases from J, with 4 bases in between. Here the CDR3 DNA reads TGTGCCAGCAGTTACTCGGGGGGAAACACCATATATTTT. Translating it yields CASSYSGGNTIYF.

A few counts support this clonotype. The chain joins TRBV7-2 to TRBJ2-7; D unresolved. The CDR3 loop spans 14 amino acids. Germline CDR1 reads SGHTA; CDR2 reads FQGNSA. V lost 4 bases, J lost 0 bases, and 10 bases lay in between. The CDR3: CASSSTASSYEQYF. For the CDR3, the DNA is TGTGCCAGCAGCTCGACCGCTAGCTCCTACGAGCAGTACTTC. Based on the CDR3 plus reference TRBV7-2 and TRBJ2-7, the full variable domain is GAGVSQSPSNKVTEKGKDVELRCDPISGHTALYWYRQSLGQGLEFLIYFQGNSAPDKSGLPSDRFSAERTGGSVSTLTIQRTQQEDSAVYLCASSSTASSYEQYFGPGTRLTVT.

V gene TRBV6-5 combines with J gene TRBJ1-1; D is ambiguous. The CDR3 is made up of 13 amino acids. Germline-derived CDR1 and CDR2 are MNHEY and SVGAGI. V was trimmed by 11 bases and J by 1 base, leaving 14 bases between them. The CDR3 DNA follows: TGTGCCGCCAAAGGTAACCGGAACACTGAAGCTTTCTTT. Protein product: CAAKGNRNTEAFF.

In its sample, this clonotype was seen a few times. The V gene is TRBV29-1, the J gene TRBJ1-5; D is perhaps TRBD1 (6 bases). The CDR3 is made up of 13 amino acids. With 1 base removed from V and 6 bases from J, the gap between germline ends came to 10 bases. Per the germline V gene, CDR1 is SQVTM and CDR2 is ANQGSEA. This chain's CDR3 is CSVEVGAGQPQHF. Written as DNA, the CDR3 is TGCAGCGTTGAAGTGGGGGCAGGTCAGCCCCAGCATTTT.

The gene calls are TRBV29-1 and TRBJ2-5; 9 bases are a match to TRBD1. The CDR3 runs 14 residues. With 0 bases clipped from V and 5 bases from J, the junction kept 4 bases outside the gene matches. CDR1 and CDR2 from the germline V gene are SQVTM and ANQGSEA. The CDR3 here is CSVEEGQGQETQYF. The CDR3 DNA sequence: TGCAGCGTTGAAGAGGGACAGGGTCAGGAGACCCAGTACTTC.

The V call is TRBV7-9, the J call TRBJ2-2; the match to TRBD1 covers 7 bases. CDR3 length: 16 residues. From germline, CDR1 is SEHNR and CDR2 FQNEAQ (reference sequence). With V trimmed by 5 bases and J by 2 bases, 8 bases remained unmatched. CDR3 region: CASSPWTGPNTGELFF. The CDR3 DNA is TGTGCCAGCAGCCCCTGGACAGGACCCAACACCGGGGAGCTGTTTTTT.

This chain links TRBV12-3 or TRBV12-4 with TRBJ2-7, with D possibly TRBD2 on 5 matching bases. This CDR3 comprises 14 residues. Trimming pared 2 bases from V and 5 bases from J, leaving 13 bases between. CDR3 DNA: TGTGCCAGCAGTTTAACCGGGGTTGGGAACGAGCAGTACTTC. It codes for CASSLTGVGNEQYF.

The sample holds one count of this clonotype. The V gene is TRBV28, the J gene TRBJ2-1; a possible D gene is TRBD1 (6 bases). The germline V and J ends were trimmed by 5 bases and 3 bases, with 14 bases remaining between them. In germline, CDR1 is MDHEN, CDR2 SYDVKM. The CDR3 covers 15 residues. CDR3 residues: CASSTPGAIYNEQFF. CDR3 DNA sequence: TGTGCCAGCAGTACCCCAGGGGCCATCTACAATGAGCAGTTCTTC.

Only one count was recorded for this clonotype. At one boundary the junction diverges from the germline segment, which might be a read error. The genes are TRBV5-5 and TRBJ2-3; 8 bases line up with TRBD1. The CDR3 has 15 amino acids. Per germline, CDR1 SGHKS and CDR2 YYEKEE (reference sequence). The CDR3 bases are TGCGCCAGCAGCTCCAAAAGGACAGGGCCAGATACGCAGTATTTT. Its protein is CASSSKRTGPDTQYF.

This chain links TRBV20-1 with TRBJ2-7; D gene unclear. The J call may be mistaken, given a closer DNA end match to TRBJ2-5. Per the germline V gene, CDR1 is DFQATT and CDR2 is SNEGSKA (reference sequence). This CDR3 comprises 15 residues. The CDR3 spells CSASVRVTFGETQYF. CDR3 nucleotides: TGCAGTGCTAGTGTTCGGGTGACATTTGGGGAGACCCAGTACTTC.

CDR3 in DNA: TGTGCCAGCACCTCCGATCGGGGGGGCTACGATACGCAGTATTTT. It yields the protein CASTSDRGGYDTQYF. The chain has TRBV7-9 and TRBJ2-3; 8 positions agree with TRBD2. After removal of 7 bases from V and 6 bases from J, the junction contained 12 bases not matched to a gene. Germline CDR1 SEHNR, CDR2 FQNEAQ (reference sequence). This CDR3 contains 15 residues.

This clonotype has only a few counts. The genes are TRBV29-1 and TRBJ2-2; TRBD1 might be the D (5 bases). Germline V gene sequence: CDR1 SQVTM, CDR2 ANQGSEA. V shed 5 bases and J shed 2 bases, with 9 bases lying between them. The CDR3 is 13 amino acids. Written as DNA, the CDR3 is TGCAGCGTTCACAGGAGAAACACCGGGGAGCTGTTTTTT. It yields the protein CSVHRRNTGELFF.

V usage is TRBV27 and J usage is TRBJ2-1, with 7 nucleotides matching TRBD2. With V trimmed by 1 base and J by 2 bases, 5 bases remained unmatched. The germline gives CDR1 MNHEY, CDR2 SMNVEV (reference sequence). The CDR3 has 16 residues. CDR3 bases: TGTGCCAGCAGTTTATTGGCTAGCGGTCCCTACAATGAGCAGTTCTTC. Residues: CASSLLASGPYNEQFF.

In its sample, this clonotype was seen a few times. The chain links TRBV29-1 to TRBJ2-5, with TRBD2 identical over 9 bases. CDR1 SQVTM and CDR2 ANQGSEA come from the germline V gene. This CDR3 is built from 13 residues. The J segment lost 11 bases and the V segment lost 7 bases, leaving 14 bases of the junction unmatched. CDR3 loop: CSAGGTSSGEQYF. The CDR3 region has the DNA TGCAGCGCTGGAGGGACTAGCTCGGGTGAGCAGTACTTC.

V gene TRBV27 combines with J gene TRBJ2-5; no reliable D call. The J call may be wrong; the DNA end is better matched by TRBJ2-7. This CDR3 is built from 10 residues. Germline V gene data show CDR1 as MNHEY and CDR2 as SMNVEV (reference sequence). The CDR3 loop reads CASTEYEQYF. The CDR3 nucleotides are TGTGCCAGCACCGAATACGAGCAGTACTTC.

The chain couples TRBV27 to TRBJ1-2, with TRBD1 matching 8 bases. V dropped 0 bases and J dropped 4; count of bases not matched to a gene: 10. This CDR3 contains 17 residues. Germline CDR1 is MNHEY and CDR2 is SMNVEV (reference sequence). The CDR3 DNA is TGTGCCAGCAGTTTATCGATACGCCCAGGGGGCGGCTATGGCTACACCTTC. Translating gives CASSLSIRPGGGYGYTF.

V gene TRBV4-3 combines with J gene TRBJ1-2, with 8 bases identical to TRBD1. Germline trimming cut 0 bases from V and 7 bases from J; bases unmatched to any gene: 4. Germline CDR1 LGHNA, CDR2 YSLEER. The CDR3 length is 14 residues. CDR3 sequence reads: CASSQDDRGGGYTF. CDR3 sequence (DNA): TGCGCCAGCAGCCAAGACGACAGGGGAGGTGGCTACACCTTC.